The 17 T cell receptor beta chains given below trace back to one sample, sequenced in a study of T cells in Graves' hyperthyroidism and ophthalmopathy. Template material for amplifying TCR beta CDR3 regions consisted of RNA transcripts. With the HTBI primer set, the TCR CDR3 went through a first round of RT-PCR. Using its own MiXCR run on the multiplex PCR reads, TCRdb lists one record per CDR3 protein. The profile shows about 640,000 distinct CDR3 sequences, under 25% of them singletons. Sequencing input: blood. The receptors were gathered from a man aged 25-45 years with Graves' ophthalmopathy.

This clonotype has a handful of counts. The J gene is TRBJ2-1, the V gene TRBV7-3; D not certain. This CDR3 spans 17 amino acids. Germline CDR1 SGHTA, CDR2 FQGTGA. V lost 5 bases and J lost 5, with 22 bases in between. The CDR3 loop is CASSPHKRMDNDNEQFF. CDR3 DNA sequence: TGTGCCAGCAGCCCCCATAAAAGGATGGATAATGACAATGAGCAGTTCTTC. Based on the CDR3 plus reference TRBV7-3 and TRBJ2-1, the full variable domain is GAGVSQTPSNKVTEKGKYVELRCDPISGHTALYWYRQSLGQGPEFLIYFQGTGAADDSGLPNDRFFAVRPEGSVSTLKIQRTERGDSAVYLCASSPHKRMDNDNEQFFGPGTRLTVL.

The chain's CDR3 is CASTRGGEKTQYF. The DNA for the CDR3 is TGTGCCAGCACCAGAGGAGGGGAAAAGACCCAGTACTTC. The rearrangement uses TRBV28 and TRBJ2-5, with D maybe TRBD2 (6 bases). In germline, CDR1 is MDHEN, CDR2 SYDVKM. The CDR3 length is 13 residues. Trimming took off 7 bases at V and 6 bases at J, with 15 bases between the two ends.

This clonotype was recorded at least ten times. The chain is built from TRBV7-2 and TRBJ2-3; no definite D call. Germline V gene sequence: CDR1 SGHTA, CDR2 FQGNSA. This CDR3 has 17 residues. The V and J ends lost 0 bases and 4 bases respectively, with 17 bases between them. CDR3 amino acids: CASSLALKGVGADTQYF. In DNA form, the CDR3 reads TGTGCCAGCAGCTTAGCGCTAAAGGGTGTAGGCGCAGATACGCAGTATTTT.

A few counts support this clonotype. The CDR3 loop reads CASTLTQGMGYEQYF. In DNA form, the CDR3 reads TGTGCCAGCACCCTTACCCAGGGTATGGGCTACGAGCAGTACTTC. This chain links TRBV6-1 with TRBJ2-7; D may be TRBD1 (5 bases). The germline V gene encodes CDR1 MNHNS and CDR2 SASEGT. V gave up 7 bases and J gave up 3 bases, with 19 bases separating them. The CDR3 is made up of 15 amino acids.

Many counts were recorded for this clonotype. The gene calls are TRBV28 and TRBJ2-7; D call uncertain. The CDR3 loop spans 11 amino acids. Per the germline V gene, CDR1 is MDHEN and CDR2 is SYDVKM. Trimming stripped 2 bases from V and 3 bases from J, with 2 bases between. CDR3 coding DNA: TGTGCCAGCAGTTTAGACTACGAGCAGTACTTC. Its translation: CASSLDYEQYF.

This clonotype was seen a handful of times. The chain links TRBV7-9 to TRBJ2-1; D uncertain. Looked up from germline, CDR1 is SEHNR and CDR2 is FQNEAQ (reference sequence). This CDR3 is built from 16 residues. Trimming shortened V by 3 bases and J by 6 bases, and 18 bases separated the two germline ends. This CDR3 is CASSLADLPHRNEQFF. The CDR3 DNA reads TGTGCCAGCAGCTTGGCCGACCTACCGCACCGCAATGAGCAGTTCTTC. Full variable domain (outside the CDR3, taken from reference TRBV7-9 and TRBJ2-1): DTGVSQNPRHKITKRGQNVTFRCDPISEHNRLYWYRQTLGQGPEFLTYFQNEAQLEKSRLLSDRFSAERPKGSFSTLEIQRTEQGDSAMYLCASSLADLPHRNEQFFGPGTRLTVL.

The chain links TRBV9 to TRBJ2-1; TRBD2 is a possible D gene (5 bases). Germline values: CDR1 SGDLS, CDR2 YYNGEE. This CDR3 region has 14 residues. V gave up 0 bases and J gave up 7 bases, with 11 bases separating them. The CDR3 region has the DNA TGTGCCAGCAGCGTAGACGGAACGGGGAATGAGCAGTTCTTC. Amino acids: CASSVDGTGNEQFF.

In its sample, this clonotype was seen a few times. The CDR3 spells CASGPGTPRDEQYF. As DNA, the CDR3 is TGTGCTAGTGGTCCCGGGACACCACGGGACGAGCAGTACTTC. The gene calls are TRBV12-5 and TRBJ2-7; TRBD1 is a possible D gene (6 bases). Per the germline V gene, CDR1 is LGHNT and CDR2 is FRNRAP. The V and J ends lost 5 bases and 5 bases respectively, with 16 bases between them. The CDR3 runs 14 residues.

This clonotype was counted a few times. The chain joins TRBV18 to TRBJ1-3; D is undetermined. Germline CDR1 is KGHSH and CDR2 is LQKENI. The CDR3 loop spans 16 amino acids. V lost 0 bases, J lost 4 bases, and 13 bases lay in between. The CDR3 nucleotides are TGTGCCAGCTCACCACCGTCCAAGCCTGGAGGAAACACCATATATTTT. It codes for CASSPPSKPGGNTIYF.

A word on this clonotype: It is likely a read error, because the conserved phenylalanine at the end of the CDR3 is missing. The J gene is TRBJ1-2, the V gene TRBV6-1, with D perhaps TRBD1 (5 bases). The CDR3 is 15 amino acids. V lost 0 bases to trimming and J lost 2 bases, with 10 bases between them. Germline lookup yields CDR1 MNHNS and CDR2 SASEGT. CDR3 nucleotides: TGTGCCAGCAGTGAAGCTCTGACAGCGAACTATGGCTACACCCTC. Translation gives CASSEALTANYGYTL.

The chain joins TRBV20-1 to TRBJ1-2, with 8 bases fitting TRBD1. The CDR3 loop spans 11 amino acids. The germline V gene has CDR1 DFQATT and CDR2 SNEGSKA (reference sequence). Unmatched junction bases numbered 2, after V lost 6 bases and J lost 5 bases. The CDR3 nucleotides read TGCAGTGCAAGACAGGGGTATGGCTACACCTTC. Translated: CSARQGYGYTF.

Many counts were recorded for this clonotype. The chain links TRBV2 to TRBJ2-1; 7 positions match TRBD2. The CDR3 covers 13 residues. The germline V gene has CDR1 SNHLY and CDR2 FYNNEI. The V gene end was trimmed by 8 bases and the J gene end by 3 bases; junction bases not matched to a gene: 4. CDR3 region: CASGSGNYNEQFF. In DNA form, the CDR3 reads TGTGCCAGCGGAAGCGGGAACTACAATGAGCAGTTCTTC.

This clonotype was observed a few times. The J gene is TRBJ2-6, the V gene TRBV2, with 8 bases matching TRBD1. Trimming removed 8 bases from V and 4 bases from J; junction bases left unmatched: 19. Per the germline V gene, CDR1 is SNHLY and CDR2 is FYNNEI. CDR3 length: 19 residues. This CDR3 reads CASGADRESSSRGANVLTF. The CDR3 bases are TGTGCCAGCGGGGCGGACAGGGAGTCTTCCTCTAGGGGGGCCAACGTCCTGACTTTC. Variable domain in full (rest from reference TRBV2 and TRBJ2-6): EPEVTQTPSHQVTQMGQEVILRCVPISNHLYFYWYRQILGQKVEFLVSFYNNEISEKSEIFDDQFSVERPDGSNFTLKIRSTKLEDSAMYFCASGADRESSSRGANVLTFGAGSRLTVL.

V is TRBV7-9 and J is TRBJ2-7, with 8 bases that match TRBD2. Per germline, CDR1 SEHNR and CDR2 FQNEAQ (reference sequence). The CDR3 covers 17 residues. V lost 3 bases, J lost 3 bases, and 13 bases stayed unmatched. The CDR3 here is CASSFSLLSTSVYEQYF. In DNA form, the CDR3 reads TGTGCCAGCAGCTTTTCATTGTTGTCGACTAGCGTCTACGAGCAGTACTTC. Combining the CDR3 with reference TRBV7-9 and TRBJ2-7 gives the whole variable domain DTGVSQNPRHKITKRGQNVTFRCDPISEHNRLYWYRQTLGQGPEFLTYFQNEAQLEKSRLLSDRFSAERPKGSFSTLEIQRTEQGDSAMYLCASSFSLLSTSVYEQYFGPGTRLTVT.

This chain links TRBV20-1 with TRBJ2-2; 9 bases are a match to TRBD2. From germline, CDR1 is DFQATT and CDR2 SNEGSKA (reference sequence). V was clipped by 1 base and J by 5 bases; unmatched bases: 2. This CDR3 is 14 amino acids long. CDR3 loop: CSARVAGVTGELFF. In nucleotides, the CDR3 is TGCAGTGCTAGAGTAGCGGGAGTTACCGGGGAGCTGTTTTTT.

The rearrangement links TRBV27 to TRBJ2-3; D is undetermined. Trimming cost V 7 bases and J 6 bases, with 14 bases left between them. Germline assignment: CDR1 MNHEY and CDR2 SMNVEV (reference sequence). This CDR3 spans 13 amino acids. CDR3 protein: CASTIKPIDTQYF. DNA for the CDR3: TGTGCCAGCACCATTAAGCCTATCGATACGCAGTATTTT.

This clonotype has only a few counts. The CDR3 sequence: CASRQSVNSPLHF. The CDR3 region has the DNA TGTGCCAGCAGGCAATCAGTGAATTCACCCCTCCACTTT. The chain recombines TRBV28 with TRBJ1-6; no clear D gene. V was trimmed by 6 bases and J by 7 bases, leaving 10 bases between them. Germline-derived CDR1 and CDR2 are MDHEN and SYDVKM. The CDR3 loop spans 13 amino acids. The entire variable domain, with the rest obtained from reference TRBV28 and TRBJ1-6, is as follows: DVKVTQSSRYLVKRTGEKVFLECVQDMDHENMFWYRQDPGLGLRLIYFSYDVKMKEKGDIPEGYSVSREKKERFSLILESASTNQTSMYLCASRQSVNSPLHFGNGTRLTVT.